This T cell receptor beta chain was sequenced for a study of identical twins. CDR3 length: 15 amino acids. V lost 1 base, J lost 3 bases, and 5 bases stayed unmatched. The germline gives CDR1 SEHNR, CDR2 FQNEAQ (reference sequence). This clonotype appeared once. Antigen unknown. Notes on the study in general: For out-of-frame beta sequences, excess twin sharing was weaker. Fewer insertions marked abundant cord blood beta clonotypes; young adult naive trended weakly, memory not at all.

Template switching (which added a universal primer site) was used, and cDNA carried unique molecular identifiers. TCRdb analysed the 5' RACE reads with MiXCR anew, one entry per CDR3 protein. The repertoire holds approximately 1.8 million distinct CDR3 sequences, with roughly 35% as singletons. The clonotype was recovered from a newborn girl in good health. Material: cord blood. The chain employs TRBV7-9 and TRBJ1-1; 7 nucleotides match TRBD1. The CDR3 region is CASSLERGQDTEAFF. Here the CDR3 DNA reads TGTGCCAGCAGCTTAGAAAGGGGGCAGGACACTGAAGCTTTCTTT.